The 7 T cell receptor beta chains listed next were all sequenced from one sample in a study of cytotoxic CD8 clonotypes in ibrutinib-treated CLL (dated by TCRdb to the early 2020s). Libraries were prepared through the immunoSEQ multiplex PCR assay. This is the immuneACCESS table as TCRdb keeps it, with only in-frame sequences that have V and J called. A part of the clones is gone; compared with another copy, unresolved V genes explain less than half, and the rest is unexplained. Recorded for this sample are more than 200,000 clones; 70% of them occurred a single time. The ten largest clonotypes hold about 16% of the sample. The time point tag for this specimen amounts to: around 25 months on ibrutinib. The input for sequencing was PBMCs, taken after 24 months of ibrutinib treatment. The receptors originated from a human donor with chronic lymphocytic leukemia.

This clone was detected once. The chain uses TRBV9 and TRBJ1-4, with 9 bases identical to TRBD1. CDR1 is SGDLS and CDR2 is YYNGEE in the germline V gene. This CDR3 has 17 amino acids. V lost 4 bases to trimming and J lost 0 bases; unmatched junction nucleotides: 7. In DNA form, the CDR3 reads TGTGCCAGCAGCTCGGGACAGGGTACGGCAACTAATGAAAAACTGTTTTTT. This gives the protein CASSSGQGTATNEKLFF.

In nucleotides, the CDR3 is TGTGCCAGCAGCCCCAGACTGTTTAGCACAGATACGCAGTATTTT. Protein product: CASSPRLFSTDTQYF. The V call is TRBV7-6, the J call TRBJ2-3; D unresolved. The germline CDR1 and CDR2 sequences are SGHVS and FNYEAQ. CDR3 size: 15 residues. Deletions cut 5 bases from V and 0 bases from J, with 12 bases between.

The chain couples TRBV21-1 to TRBJ2-5. TRBV21-1 has pseudogene status. The CDR3 extends over 16 amino acids. The DNA for the CDR3 is TGTGCCAGCCCCCCCTGGGGGTTCACCATTCAAGAGACCCAGTACTTC. This codes for CASPPWGFTIQETQYF.

This chain uses TRBV6-6 with TRBJ1-4; D gene unclear. Germline V gene data show CDR1 as MNHNY and CDR2 as SVGAGI (reference sequence). The CDR3 covers 15 residues. V was shortened by 0 bases and J by 8 bases, with 13 bases between the two germline ends. The CDR3 loop reads CASSYSNRGGEKLFF. As DNA, the CDR3 is TGTGCCAGCAGTTACTCGAATAGAGGTGGAGAAAAACTGTTTTTT.

In this sample, this clone turned up once. The chain carries TRBV7-9 and TRBJ2-2; 7 bases fit TRBD1. This CDR3 region has 15 residues. From germline, CDR1 is SEHNR and CDR2 FQNEAQ (reference sequence). V lost 6 bases, J lost 1 base, and 5 bases stayed unmatched. CDR3 sequence: CASSSGTVNTGELFF. The CDR3 DNA reads as TGTGCCAGCAGTTCCGGGACAGTGAACACCGGGGAGCTGTTTTTT.

This clone was observed a handful of times. J is TRBJ1-1 and V is TRBV7-3; no firm D call. The CDR3 covers 12 residues. Germline CDR1 reads SGHTA; CDR2 reads FQGTGA. V was shortened by 2 bases and J by 4 bases, with 5 bases between the two germline ends. The CDR3 DNA sequence: TGTGCCAGCAGCTTAGGGTCCACTGAAGCTTTCTTT. This sequence encodes CASSLGSTEAFF.

There are a few counts of this clone. The rearrangement links TRBV4-3 to TRBJ2-5; the D is unclear. This CDR3 contains 12 residues. Trimming removed 2 bases at V and 7 bases at J, with 8 bases between. Germline V lookup: CDR1 LGHNA, CDR2 YSLEER. The CDR3 DNA reads as TGCGCCAGCAGCCAAACACCTCGGACCCAGTACTTC. As protein: CASSQTPRTQYF.